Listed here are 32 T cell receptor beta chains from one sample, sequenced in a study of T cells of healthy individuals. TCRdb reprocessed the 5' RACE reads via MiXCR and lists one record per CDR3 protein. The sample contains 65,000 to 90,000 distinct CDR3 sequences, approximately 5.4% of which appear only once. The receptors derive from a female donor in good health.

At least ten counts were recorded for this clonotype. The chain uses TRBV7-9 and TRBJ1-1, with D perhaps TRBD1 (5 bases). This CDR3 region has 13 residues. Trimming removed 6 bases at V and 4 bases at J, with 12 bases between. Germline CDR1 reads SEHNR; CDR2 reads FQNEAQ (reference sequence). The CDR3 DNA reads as TGTGCCAGCAGTTTTCCAGGGACCACTGAAGCTTTCTTT. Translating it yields CASSFPGTTEAFF.

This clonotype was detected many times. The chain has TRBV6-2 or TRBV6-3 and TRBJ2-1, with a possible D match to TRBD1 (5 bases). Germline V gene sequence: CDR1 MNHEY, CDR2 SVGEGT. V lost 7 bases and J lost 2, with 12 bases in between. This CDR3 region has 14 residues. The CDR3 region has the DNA TGTGCCAGCACCCTCAGGGATACCTACAATGAGCAGTTCTTC. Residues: CASTLRDTYNEQFF.

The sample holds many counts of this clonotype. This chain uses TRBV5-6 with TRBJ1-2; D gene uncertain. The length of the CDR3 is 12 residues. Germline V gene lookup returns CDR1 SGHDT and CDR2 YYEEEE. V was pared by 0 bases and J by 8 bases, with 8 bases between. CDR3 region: CASSLEGYGYTF. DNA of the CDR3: TGTGCCAGCAGCTTGGAAGGGTACGGCTACACCTTC.

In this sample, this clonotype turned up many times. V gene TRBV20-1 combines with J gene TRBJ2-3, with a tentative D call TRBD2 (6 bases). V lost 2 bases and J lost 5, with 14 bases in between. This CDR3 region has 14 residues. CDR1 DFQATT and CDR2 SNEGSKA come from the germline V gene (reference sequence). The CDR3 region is CSARFGLARDTQYF. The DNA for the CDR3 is TGCAGTGCTAGATTCGGCCTAGCGAGAGATACGCAGTATTTT.

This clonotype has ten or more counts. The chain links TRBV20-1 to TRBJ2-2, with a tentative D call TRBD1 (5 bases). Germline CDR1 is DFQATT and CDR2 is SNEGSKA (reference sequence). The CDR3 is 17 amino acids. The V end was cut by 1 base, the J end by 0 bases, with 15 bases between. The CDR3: CSARGQGYSSNTGELFF. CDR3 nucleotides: TGCAGTGCTAGAGGGCAGGGTTACAGTTCGAACACCGGGGAGCTGTTTTTT.

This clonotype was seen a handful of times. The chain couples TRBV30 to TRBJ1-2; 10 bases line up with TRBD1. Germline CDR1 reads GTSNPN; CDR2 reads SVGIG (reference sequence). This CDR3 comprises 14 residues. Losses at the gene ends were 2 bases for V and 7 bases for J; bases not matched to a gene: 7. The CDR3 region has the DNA TGTGCCTGGAGTCCCGGGACAGGGGTAATTGGCTACACCTTC. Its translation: CAWSPGTGVIGYTF.

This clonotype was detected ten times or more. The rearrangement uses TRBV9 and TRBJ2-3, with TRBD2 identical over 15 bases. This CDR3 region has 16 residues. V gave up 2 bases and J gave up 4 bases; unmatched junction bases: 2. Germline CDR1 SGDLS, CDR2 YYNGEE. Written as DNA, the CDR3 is TGTGCCAGCAGCGTTGGACTAGCGGGAGGGCCAGATACGCAGTATTTT. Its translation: CASSVGLAGGPDTQYF.

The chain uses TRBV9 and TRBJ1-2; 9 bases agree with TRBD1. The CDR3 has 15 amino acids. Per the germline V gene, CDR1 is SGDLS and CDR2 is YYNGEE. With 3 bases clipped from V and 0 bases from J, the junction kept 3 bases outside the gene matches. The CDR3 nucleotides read TGTGCCAGCAGCGGGGGACAGGGCCCTAACTATGGCTACACCTTC. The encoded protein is CASSGGQGPNYGYTF.

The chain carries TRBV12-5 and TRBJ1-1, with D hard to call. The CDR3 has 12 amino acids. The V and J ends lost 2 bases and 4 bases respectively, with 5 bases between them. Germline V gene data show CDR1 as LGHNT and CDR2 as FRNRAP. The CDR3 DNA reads TGTGCTAGTGGTTTGCATATCACTGAAGCTTTCTTT. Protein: CASGLHITEAFF.

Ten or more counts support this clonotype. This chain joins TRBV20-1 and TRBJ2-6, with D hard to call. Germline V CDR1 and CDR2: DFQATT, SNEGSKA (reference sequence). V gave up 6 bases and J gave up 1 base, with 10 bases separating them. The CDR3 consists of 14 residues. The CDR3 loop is CSALERSGANVLTF. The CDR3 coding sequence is TGCAGTGCCCTCGAGAGGTCTGGGGCCAACGTCCTGACTTTC.

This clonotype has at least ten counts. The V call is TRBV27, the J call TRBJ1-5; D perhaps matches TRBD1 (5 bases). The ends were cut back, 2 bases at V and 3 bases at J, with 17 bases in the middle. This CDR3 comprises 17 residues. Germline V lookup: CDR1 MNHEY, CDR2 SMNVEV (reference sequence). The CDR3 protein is CASSLASGGPNNQPQHF. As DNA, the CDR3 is TGTGCCAGCAGTTTAGCTAGCGGGGGACCGAACAATCAGCCCCAGCATTTT.

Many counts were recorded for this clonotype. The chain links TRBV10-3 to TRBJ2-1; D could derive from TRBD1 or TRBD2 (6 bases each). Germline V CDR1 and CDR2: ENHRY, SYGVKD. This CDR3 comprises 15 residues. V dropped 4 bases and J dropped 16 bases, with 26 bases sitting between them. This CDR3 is CAISGSPGGGTPHFF. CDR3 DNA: TGTGCCATCAGTGGCTCCCCTGGGGGCGGGACCCCCCATTTCTTC.

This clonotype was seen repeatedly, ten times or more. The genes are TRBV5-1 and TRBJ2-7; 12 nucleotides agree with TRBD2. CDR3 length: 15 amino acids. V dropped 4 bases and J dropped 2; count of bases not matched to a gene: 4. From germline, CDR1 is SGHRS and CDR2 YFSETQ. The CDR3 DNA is TGCGCCAGCAGCCCGGGACTAGCGGGTGCCTACGAGCAGTACTTC. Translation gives CASSPGLAGAYEQYF.

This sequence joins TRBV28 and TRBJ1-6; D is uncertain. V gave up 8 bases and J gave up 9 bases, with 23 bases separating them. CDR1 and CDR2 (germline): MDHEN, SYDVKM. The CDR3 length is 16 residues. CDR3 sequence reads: CASLLRGASGSSPLHF. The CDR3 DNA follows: TGTGCCAGCCTCCTCCGGGGAGCGAGCGGGAGTTCACCCCTCCACTTT.

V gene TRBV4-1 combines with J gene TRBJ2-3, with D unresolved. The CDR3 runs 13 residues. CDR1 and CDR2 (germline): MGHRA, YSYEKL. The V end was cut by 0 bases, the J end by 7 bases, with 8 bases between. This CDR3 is CASSQDAGNTQYF. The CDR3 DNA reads TGCGCCAGCAGCCAAGATGCCGGCAATACGCAGTATTTT.

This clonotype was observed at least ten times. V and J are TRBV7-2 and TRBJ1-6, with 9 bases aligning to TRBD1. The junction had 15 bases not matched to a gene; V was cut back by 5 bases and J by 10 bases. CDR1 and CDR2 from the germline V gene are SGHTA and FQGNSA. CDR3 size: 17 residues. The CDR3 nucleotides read TGTGCCAGCAGCCTAAACCCCCAGGACAGGGGCGGGTCACCCCTCCACTTT. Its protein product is CASSLNPQDRGGSPLHF.

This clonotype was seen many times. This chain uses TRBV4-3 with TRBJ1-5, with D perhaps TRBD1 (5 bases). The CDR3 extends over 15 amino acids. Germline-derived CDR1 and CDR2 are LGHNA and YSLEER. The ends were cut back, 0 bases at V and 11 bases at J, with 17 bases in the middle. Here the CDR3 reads CASSQDRGGGFAQHF. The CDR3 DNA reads TGCGCCAGCAGCCAAGATCGGGGCGGGGGGTTTGCCCAGCATTTT.

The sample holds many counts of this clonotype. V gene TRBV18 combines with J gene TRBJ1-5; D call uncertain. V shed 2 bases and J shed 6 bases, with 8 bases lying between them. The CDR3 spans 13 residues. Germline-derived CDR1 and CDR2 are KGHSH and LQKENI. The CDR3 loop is CASSPGEGQPQHF. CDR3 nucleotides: TGTGCCAGCTCACCAGGAGAGGGTCAGCCCCAGCATTTT.

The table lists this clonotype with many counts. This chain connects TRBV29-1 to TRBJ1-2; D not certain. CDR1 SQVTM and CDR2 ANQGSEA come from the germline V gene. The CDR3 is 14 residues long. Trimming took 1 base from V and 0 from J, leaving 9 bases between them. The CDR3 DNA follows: TGCAGCGTTGAAGGAGGCGGCTCTAACTATGGCTACACCTTC. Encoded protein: CSVEGGGSNYGYTF.

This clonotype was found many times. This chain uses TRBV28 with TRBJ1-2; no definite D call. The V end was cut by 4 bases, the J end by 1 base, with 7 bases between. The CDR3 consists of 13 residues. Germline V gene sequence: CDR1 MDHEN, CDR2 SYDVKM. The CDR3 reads CASSYGLNYGYTF. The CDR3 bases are TGTGCCAGCAGTTATGGCCTTAACTATGGCTACACCTTC.

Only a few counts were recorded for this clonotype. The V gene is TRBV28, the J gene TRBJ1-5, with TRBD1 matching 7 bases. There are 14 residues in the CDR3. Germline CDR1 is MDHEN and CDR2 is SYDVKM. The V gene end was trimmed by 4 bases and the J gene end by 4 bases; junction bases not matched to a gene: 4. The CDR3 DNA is TGTGCCAGCAGTTCCCCACAGGGGAATCAGCCCCAGCATTTT. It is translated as CASSSPQGNQPQHF. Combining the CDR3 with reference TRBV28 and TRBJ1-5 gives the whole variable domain DVKVTQSSRYLVKRTGEKVFLECVQDMDHENMFWYRQDPGLGLRLIYFSYDVKMKEKGDIPEGYSVSREKKERFSLILESASTNQTSMYLCASSSPQGNQPQHFGDGTRLSIL.

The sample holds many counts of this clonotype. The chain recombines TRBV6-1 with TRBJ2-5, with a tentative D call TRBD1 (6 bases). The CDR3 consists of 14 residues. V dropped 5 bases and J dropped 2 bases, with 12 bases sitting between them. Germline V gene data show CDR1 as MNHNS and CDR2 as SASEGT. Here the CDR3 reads CASSTQTGQETQYF. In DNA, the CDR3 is TGTGCCAGCAGTACCCAGACAGGACAAGAGACCCAGTACTTC.

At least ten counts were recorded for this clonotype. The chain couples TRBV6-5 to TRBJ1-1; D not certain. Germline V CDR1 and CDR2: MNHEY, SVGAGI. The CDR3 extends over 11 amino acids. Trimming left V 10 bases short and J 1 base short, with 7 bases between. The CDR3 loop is CATLGNTEAFF. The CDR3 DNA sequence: TGTGCCACCCTAGGGAACACTGAAGCTTTCTTT.

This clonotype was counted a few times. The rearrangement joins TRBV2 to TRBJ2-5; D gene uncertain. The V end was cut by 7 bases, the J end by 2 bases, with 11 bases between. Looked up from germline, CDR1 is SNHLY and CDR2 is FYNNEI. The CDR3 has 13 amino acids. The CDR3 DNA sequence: TGTGCCAGCACCAGAGCTCTACAAGAGACCCAGTACTTC. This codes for CASTRALQETQYF.

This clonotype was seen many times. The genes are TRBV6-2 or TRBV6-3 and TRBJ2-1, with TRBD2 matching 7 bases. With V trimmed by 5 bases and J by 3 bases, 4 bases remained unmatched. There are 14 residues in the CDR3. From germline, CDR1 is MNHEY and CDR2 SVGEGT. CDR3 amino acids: CASSPAGFYNEQFF. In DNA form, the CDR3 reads TGTGCCAGCAGTCCAGCGGGATTCTACAATGAGCAGTTCTTC.

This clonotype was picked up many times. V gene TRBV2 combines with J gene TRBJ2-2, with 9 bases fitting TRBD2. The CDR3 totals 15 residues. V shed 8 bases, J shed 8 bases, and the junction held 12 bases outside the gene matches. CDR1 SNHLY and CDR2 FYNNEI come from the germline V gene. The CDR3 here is CASGGASGIPGELFF. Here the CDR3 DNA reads TGTGCCAGCGGGGGGGCTAGCGGGATTCCTGGGGAGCTGTTTTTT.

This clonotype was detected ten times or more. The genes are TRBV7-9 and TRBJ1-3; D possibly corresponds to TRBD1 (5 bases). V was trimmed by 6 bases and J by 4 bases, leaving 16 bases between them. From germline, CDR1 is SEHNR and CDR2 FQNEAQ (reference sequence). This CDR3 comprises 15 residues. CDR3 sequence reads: CASSWAGSGGNTIYF. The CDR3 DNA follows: TGTGCCAGCAGTTGGGCAGGGTCGGGAGGAAACACCATATATTTT.

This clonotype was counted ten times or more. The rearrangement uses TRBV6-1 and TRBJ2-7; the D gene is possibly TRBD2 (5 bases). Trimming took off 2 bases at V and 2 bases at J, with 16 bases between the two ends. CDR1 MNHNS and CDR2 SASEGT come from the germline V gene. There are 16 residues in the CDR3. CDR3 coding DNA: TGTGCCAGCAGTGAATACGGACTTTCCTGGGCCTACGAGCAGTACTTC. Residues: CASSEYGLSWAYEQYF.

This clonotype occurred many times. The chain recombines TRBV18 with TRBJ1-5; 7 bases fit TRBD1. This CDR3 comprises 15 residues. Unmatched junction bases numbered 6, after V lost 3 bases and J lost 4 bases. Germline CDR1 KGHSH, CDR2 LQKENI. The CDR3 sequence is CASSPQGQLNQPQHF. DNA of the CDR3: TGTGCCAGCTCACCTCAGGGACAGCTTAATCAGCCCCAGCATTTT.

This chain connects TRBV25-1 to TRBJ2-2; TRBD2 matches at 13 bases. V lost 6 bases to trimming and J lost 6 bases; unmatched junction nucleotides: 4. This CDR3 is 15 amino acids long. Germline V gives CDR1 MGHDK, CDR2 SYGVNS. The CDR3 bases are TGTGCCAGCAGCGGACTAGCGGGAGTCGCCGGGGAGCTGTTTTTT. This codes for CASSGLAGVAGELFF.

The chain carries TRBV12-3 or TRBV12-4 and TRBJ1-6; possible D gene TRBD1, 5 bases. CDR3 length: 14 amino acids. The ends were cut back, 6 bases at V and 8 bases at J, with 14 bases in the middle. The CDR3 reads CASRKQDSYSPLHF. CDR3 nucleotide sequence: TGTGCCAGCAGGAAACAGGATTCTTATTCACCCCTCCACTTT.

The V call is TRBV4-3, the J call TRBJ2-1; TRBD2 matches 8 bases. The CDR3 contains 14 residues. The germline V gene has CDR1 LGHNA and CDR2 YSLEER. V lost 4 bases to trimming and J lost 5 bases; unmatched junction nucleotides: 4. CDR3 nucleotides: TGCGCCAGCAGCCTGAGCGGGAGAGACAATGAGCAGTTCTTC. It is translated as CASSLSGRDNEQFF.